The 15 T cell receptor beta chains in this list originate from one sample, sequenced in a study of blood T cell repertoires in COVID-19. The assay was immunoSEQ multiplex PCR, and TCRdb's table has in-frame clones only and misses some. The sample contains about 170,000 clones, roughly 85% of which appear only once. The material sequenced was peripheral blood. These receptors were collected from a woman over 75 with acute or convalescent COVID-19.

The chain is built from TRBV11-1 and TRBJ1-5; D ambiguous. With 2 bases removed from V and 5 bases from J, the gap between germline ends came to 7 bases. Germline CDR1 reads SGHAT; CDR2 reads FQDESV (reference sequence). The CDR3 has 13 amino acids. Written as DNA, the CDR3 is TGTGCCAGCAGCTTAACTTCGGATCAGCCCCAGCATTTT. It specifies CASSLTSDQPQHF. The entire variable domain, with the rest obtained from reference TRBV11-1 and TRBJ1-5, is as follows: EAEVAQSPRYKITEKSQAVAFWCDPISGHATLYWYRQILGQGPELLVQFQDESVVDDSQLPKDRFSAERLKGVDSTLKIQPAELGDSAMYLCASSLTSDQPQHFGDGTRLSIL.

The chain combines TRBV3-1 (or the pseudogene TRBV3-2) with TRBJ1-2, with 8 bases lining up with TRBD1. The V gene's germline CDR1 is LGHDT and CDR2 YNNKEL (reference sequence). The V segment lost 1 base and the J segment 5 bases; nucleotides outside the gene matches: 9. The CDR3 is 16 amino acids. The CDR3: CASSQVGAGGVYGYTF. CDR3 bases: TGTGCCAGCAGCCAAGTGGGTGCAGGGGGCGTTTATGGCTACACCTTC.

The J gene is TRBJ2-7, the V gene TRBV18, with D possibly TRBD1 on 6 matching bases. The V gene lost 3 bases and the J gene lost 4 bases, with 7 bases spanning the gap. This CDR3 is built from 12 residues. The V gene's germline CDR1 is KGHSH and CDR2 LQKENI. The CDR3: CASSPGQYEQYF. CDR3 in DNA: TGTGCCAGCTCACCCGGACAGTACGAGCAGTACTTC.

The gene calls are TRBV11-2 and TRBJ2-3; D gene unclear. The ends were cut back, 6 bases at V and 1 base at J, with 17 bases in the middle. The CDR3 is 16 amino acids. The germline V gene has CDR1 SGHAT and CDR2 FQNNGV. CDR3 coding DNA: TGTGCCAGCAGTTTGTGGGCCAGCCCCGGCACAGATACGCAGTATTTT. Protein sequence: CASSLWASPGTDTQYF.

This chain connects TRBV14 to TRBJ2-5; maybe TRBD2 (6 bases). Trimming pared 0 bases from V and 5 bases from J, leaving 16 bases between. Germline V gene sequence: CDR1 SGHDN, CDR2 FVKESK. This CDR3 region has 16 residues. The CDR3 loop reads CASSQDVGGADETQYF. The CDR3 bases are TGTGCCAGCAGCCAAGATGTCGGCGGGGCCGATGAGACCCAGTACTTC.

CDR3 nucleotide sequence: TGTGCCAGCAGCGTAGACAGGGTCGGATCACCCCTCCACTTT. It translates to CASSVDRVGSPLHF. V gene TRBV9 combines with J gene TRBJ1-6; TRBD1 might be the D (6 bases). Trimming took 0 bases from V and 10 from J, leaving 11 bases between them. CDR1 SGDLS and CDR2 YYNGEE come from the germline V gene. This CDR3 is built from 14 residues.

Written as DNA, the CDR3 is TGCAGCGTTGAAAGGAGAGGCGGGAGAGAGCCCAATGAGCAGTTCTTC. It is translated as CSVERRGGREPNEQFF. V gene TRBV29-1 combines with J gene TRBJ2-1; 7 positions agree with TRBD2. V dropped 2 bases and J dropped 6; count of bases not matched to a gene: 13. Germline CDR1 is SQVTM and CDR2 is ANQGSEA. The CDR3 totals 16 residues.

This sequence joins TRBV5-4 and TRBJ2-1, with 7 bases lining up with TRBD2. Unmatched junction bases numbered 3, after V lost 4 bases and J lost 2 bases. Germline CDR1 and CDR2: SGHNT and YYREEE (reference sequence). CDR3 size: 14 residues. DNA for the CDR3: TGTGCCAGCAGCCGAAGCGGGACCTACAATGAGCAGTTCTTC. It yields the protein CASSRSGTYNEQFF.

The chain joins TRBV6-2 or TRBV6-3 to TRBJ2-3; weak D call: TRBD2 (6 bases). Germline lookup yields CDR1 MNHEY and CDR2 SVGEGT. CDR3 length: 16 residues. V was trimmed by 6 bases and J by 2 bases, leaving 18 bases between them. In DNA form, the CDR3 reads TGTGCCAGCAGCTGGGTTGCGGGGAGAACCACAGATACGCAGTATTTT. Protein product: CASSWVAGRTTDTQYF.

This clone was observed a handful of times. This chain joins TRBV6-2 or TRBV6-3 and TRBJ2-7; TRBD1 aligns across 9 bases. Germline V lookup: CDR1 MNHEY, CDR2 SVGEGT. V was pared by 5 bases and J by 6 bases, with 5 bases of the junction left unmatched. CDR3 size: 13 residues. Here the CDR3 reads CASSQGQGFEQYF. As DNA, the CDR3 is TGTGCCAGCAGTCAAGGACAGGGGTTCGAGCAGTACTTC.

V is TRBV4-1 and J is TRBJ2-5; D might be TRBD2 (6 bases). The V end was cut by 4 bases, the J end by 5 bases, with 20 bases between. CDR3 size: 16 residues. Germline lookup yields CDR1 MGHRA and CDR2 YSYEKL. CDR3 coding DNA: TGCGCCAGCAGCCGATCGGGGGAGATATCGTCGGAGACCCAGTACTTC. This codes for CASSRSGEISSETQYF.

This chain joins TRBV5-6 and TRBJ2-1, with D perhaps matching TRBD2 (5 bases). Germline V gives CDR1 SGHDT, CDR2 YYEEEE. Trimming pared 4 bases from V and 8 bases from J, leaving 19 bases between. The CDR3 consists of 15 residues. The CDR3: CASSPGLSEVDEQFF. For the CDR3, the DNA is TGTGCCAGCAGCCCTGGACTTAGCGAGGTCGATGAGCAGTTCTTC.

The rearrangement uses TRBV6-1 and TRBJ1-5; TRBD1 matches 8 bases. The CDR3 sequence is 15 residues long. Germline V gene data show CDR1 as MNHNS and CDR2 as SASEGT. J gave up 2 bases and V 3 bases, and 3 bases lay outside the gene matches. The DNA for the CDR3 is TGTGCCAGCAGTGACAGGGGGCTTGGCAATCAGCCCCAGCATTTT. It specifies CASSDRGLGNQPQHF.

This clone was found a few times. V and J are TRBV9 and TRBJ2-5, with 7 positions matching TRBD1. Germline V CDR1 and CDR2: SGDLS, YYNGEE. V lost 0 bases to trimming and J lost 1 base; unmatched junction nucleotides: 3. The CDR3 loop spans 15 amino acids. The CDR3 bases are TGTGCCAGCAGCGTAGGAGGGACAGCCCAAGAGACCCAGTACTTC. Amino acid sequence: CASSVGGTAQETQYF.

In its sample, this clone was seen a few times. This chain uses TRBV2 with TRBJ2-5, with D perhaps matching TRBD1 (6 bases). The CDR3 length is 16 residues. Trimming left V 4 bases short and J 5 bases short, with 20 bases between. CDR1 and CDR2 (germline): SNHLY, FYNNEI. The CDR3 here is CASSVRRPSRGETQYF. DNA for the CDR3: TGTGCCAGCAGTGTAAGACGCCCATCAAGGGGGGAGACCCAGTACTTC.